What follows are 29 T cell receptor beta chains derived from one specimen sequenced in a study of blood T cell repertoires in COVID-19. Produced via immunoSEQ multiplex PCR; TCRdb's table is partial and in-frame only. The data contain 350,000 to 400,000 clones, 80% to 90% of them singletons. Sample: PBMCs or T cells enriched from blood (not recorded which). The receptors were sampled from a man aged 18-30 years who had recovered from COVID-19.

The V gene is TRBV28, the J gene TRBJ1-4; the D gene is possibly TRBD1 (6 bases). Germline-derived CDR1 and CDR2 are MDHEN and SYDVKM. V was cut by 3 bases and J by 4 bases, with 15 bases left in between. The CDR3 covers 16 residues. The CDR3 DNA reads TGTGCCAGCAGTTTGGGGAGACAGGCGGGTAATGAAAAACTGTTTTTT. It codes for CASSLGRQAGNEKLFF. Full variable domain (remainder filled in from reference TRBV28 and TRBJ1-4): DVKVTQSSRYLVKRTGEKVFLECVQDMDHENMFWYRQDPGLGLRLIYFSYDVKMKEKGDIPEGYSVSREKKERFSLILESASTNQTSMYLCASSLGRQAGNEKLFFGSGTQLSVL.

V usage is TRBV10-1 and J usage is TRBJ2-1, with D possibly TRBD2 on 6 matching bases. The CDR3 has 14 amino acids. Germline assignment: CDR1 WNHNN and CDR2 SYGVQD (reference sequence). V was pared by 4 bases and J by 5 bases, with 12 bases between. This CDR3 reads CASSVGGAHNEQFF. CDR3 DNA: TGCGCCAGCAGTGTTGGAGGGGCGCACAATGAGCAGTTCTTC.

The chain is built from TRBV7-2 and TRBJ1-1, with 9 bases fitting TRBD1. The trim removed 3 bases at V and 8 bases at J, leaving 7 bases unmatched. The CDR3 totals 14 residues. CDR1 and CDR2 from the germline V gene are SGHTA and FQGNSA. The CDR3 loop reads CASSFTGTGREAFF. The CDR3 DNA sequence: TGTGCCAGCAGCTTTACCGGGACAGGGAGGGAAGCTTTCTTT.

This sequence joins TRBV5-4 and TRBJ2-3; 7 bases are a match to TRBD2. The CDR3 covers 18 residues. Germline V gives CDR1 SGHNT, CDR2 YYREEE (reference sequence). With 1 base clipped from V and 1 base from J, the junction kept 12 bases outside the gene matches. CDR3 nucleotides: TGTGCCAGCAGCTTGAACTCGGGACTAAGCGGACGCACAGATACGCAGTATTTT. Protein: CASSLNSGLSGRTDTQYF.

V gene TRBV27 combines with J gene TRBJ2-3; 7 positions match TRBD2. With V trimmed by 0 bases and J by 1 base, 4 bases remained unmatched. CDR1 is MNHEY, CDR2 SMNVEV, per germline (reference sequence). The CDR3 has 16 residues. Written as DNA, the CDR3 is TGTGCCAGCAGTTTATCGTTGGGGGGGGGCACAGATACGCAGTATTTT. This sequence encodes CASSLSLGGGTDTQYF.

This chain links TRBV7-2 with TRBJ2-7; TRBD2 aligns across 7 bases. The CDR3 covers 14 residues. Per the germline V gene, CDR1 is SGHTA and CDR2 is FQGNSA. The V gene end was trimmed by 0 bases and the J gene end by 2 bases; junction bases not matched to a gene: 1. The CDR3 region has the DNA TGTGCCAGCAGCTTAGCGGGAGGGACCTACGAGCAGTACTTC. Residues: CASSLAGGTYEQYF.

V is TRBV6-5 and J is TRBJ2-2; maybe TRBD2 (5 bases). Per germline, CDR1 MNHEY and CDR2 SVGAGI. Trimming stripped 0 bases from V and 3 bases from J, with 11 bases between. The CDR3 loop spans 16 amino acids. The CDR3 sequence: CASSYSGGPDTGELFF. Here the CDR3 DNA reads TGTGCCAGCAGTTACTCGGGCGGGCCGGACACCGGGGAGCTGTTTTTT.

The V gene is TRBV10-3, the J gene TRBJ1-2; 10 bases line up with TRBD1. Germline CDR1 is ENHRY and CDR2 is SYGVKD. Germline trimming cut 7 bases from V and 7 bases from J; bases unmatched to any gene: 12. The CDR3 has 15 amino acids. The CDR3 protein is CAITATGTGEVGYTF. DNA of the CDR3: TGTGCCATCACCGCAACCGGGACAGGGGAGGTTGGCTACACCTTC.

This chain joins TRBV6-5 and TRBJ2-7; 10 positions match TRBD1. CDR1 is MNHEY, CDR2 SVGAGI, per germline. The CDR3 sequence is 14 residues long. The trim removed 7 bases at V and 3 bases at J, leaving 6 bases unmatched. The CDR3 here is CASIAGTGVYEQYF. CDR3 coding DNA: TGTGCCAGCATCGCCGGGACAGGGGTCTACGAGCAGTACTTC.

The chain employs TRBV4-1 and TRBJ2-5; 7 nucleotides align to TRBD2. V was pared by 1 base and J by 5 bases, with 13 bases of the junction left unmatched. Looked up from germline, CDR1 is MGHRA and CDR2 is YSYEKL. The CDR3 totals 17 residues. CDR3 in amino acids: CASSQVYGAGELETQYF. The CDR3 nucleotides are TGCGCCAGCAGCCAAGTATATGGGGCGGGAGAGTTGGAGACCCAGTACTTC.

CDR3 in amino acids: CASSRDMANSPLHF. The CDR3 nucleotides read TGTGCCAGCAGTAGGGACATGGCAAATTCACCCCTCCACTTT. This rearrangement joins TRBV5-6 to TRBJ1-6; perhaps TRBD1 as D (6 bases). The length of the CDR3 is 14 residues. V shed 5 bases and J shed 7 bases, with 13 bases lying between them. The germline V gene has CDR1 SGHDT and CDR2 YYEEEE.

The V call is TRBV7-2, the J call TRBJ2-1, with 13 bases that match TRBD2. V gave up 5 bases and J gave up 9 bases; unmatched junction bases: 7. The CDR3 contains 15 residues. The germline CDR1 and CDR2 sequences are SGHTA and FQGNSA. Here the CDR3 DNA reads TGTGCCAGCAGCCCAGGGACTAGCGGGAATGGTGAGCAGTTCTTC. Translated, it gives CASSPGTSGNGEQFF.

This clone appeared once. This chain uses TRBV27 with TRBJ2-7, with a tentative D call TRBD1 (5 bases). With 7 bases removed from V and 4 bases from J, the gap between germline ends came to 14 bases. Germline loops: CDR1 MNHEY, CDR2 SMNVEV (reference sequence). This CDR3 contains 13 residues. The CDR3 DNA follows: TGTGCCAGCAACGTGGGGCTCGGGTACGAGCAGTACTTC. Translation: CASNVGLGYEQYF.

This chain uses TRBV24-1 with TRBJ2-2; the D gene is possibly TRBD2 (7 bases). The V and J ends lost 0 bases and 6 bases respectively, with 10 bases between them. The CDR3 loop spans 15 amino acids. From germline, CDR1 is KGHDR and CDR2 SFDVKD. The CDR3 bases are TGTGCCACCAGTGATTTGACAGGGAGGGCCGGGGAGCTGTTTTTT. As protein: CATSDLTGRAGELFF.

The chain uses TRBV6-2 or TRBV6-3 and TRBJ2-3; no clear D gene. The V and J ends lost 2 bases and 0 bases respectively, with 6 bases between them. This CDR3 is built from 14 residues. Germline values: CDR1 MNHEY, CDR2 SVGEGT. The CDR3 reads CASSYVYSTDTQYF. CDR3 DNA sequence: TGTGCCAGCAGTTACGTCTATAGCACAGATACGCAGTATTTT.

The chain carries TRBV24-1 and TRBJ1-1, with 7 bases that match TRBD1. Germline-derived CDR1 and CDR2 are KGHDR and SFDVKD. The ends lost 7 bases at V and 5 bases at J; junction bases unmatched: 6. The CDR3 is 13 residues long. CDR3 residues: CATSDRVRTEAFF. In DNA form, the CDR3 reads TGTGCCACCAGCGACAGGGTAAGGACTGAAGCTTTCTTT.

The rearrangement joins TRBV28 to TRBJ1-1; 9 positions agree with TRBD1. The CDR3 is 15 amino acids. Germline CDR1 MDHEN, CDR2 SYDVKM. V was pared by 3 bases and J by 6 bases, with 8 bases of the junction left unmatched. The CDR3 protein is CASSFRTGDLAEAFF. The CDR3 coding sequence is TGTGCCAGCAGTTTCCGGACAGGGGACTTGGCTGAAGCTTTCTTT.

This clone was seen only once. The genes are TRBV5-1 and TRBJ1-1; D possibly corresponds to TRBD1 (5 bases). The CDR3 loop spans 13 amino acids. Trimming left V 3 bases short and J 4 bases short, with 10 bases between. CDR1 SGHRS and CDR2 YFSETQ come from the germline V gene. The CDR3 nucleotides read TGCGCCAGCAGCTCCGGGGGGATCACTGAAGCTTTCTTT. This codes for CASSSGGITEAFF.

The chain combines TRBV29-1 with TRBJ2-1; D not certain. Germline V gene lookup returns CDR1 SQVTM and CDR2 ANQGSEA. This CDR3 is built from 13 residues. The germline V and J ends were trimmed by 2 bases and 0 bases, with 5 bases remaining between them. CDR3 residues: CSVERSSYNEQFF. CDR3 sequence (DNA): TGCAGCGTTGAACGTAGCTCCTACAATGAGCAGTTCTTC.

As for this clone: The sample holds other DNA sequences that translate to the same CDR3. The V call is TRBV9, the J call TRBJ1-6, with 9 bases lining up with TRBD1. The germline V gene has CDR1 SGDLS and CDR2 YYNGEE. CDR3 length equals 15 residues. The trim removed 4 bases at V and 8 bases at J, leaving 7 bases unmatched. CDR3 DNA sequence: TGTGCCAGCAGCCCTCAGGGACAGGGAGATTCACCCCTCCACTTT. Translating it yields CASSPQGQGDSPLHF.

This rearrangement joins TRBV5-5 to TRBJ2-7, with a possible D match to TRBD2 (6 bases). This CDR3 spans 15 amino acids. V was shortened by 5 bases and J by 4 bases, with 19 bases between the two germline ends. Germline-derived CDR1 and CDR2 are SGHKS and YYEKEE (reference sequence). This CDR3 reads CASSPVAVAEYEQYF. The DNA of the CDR3 is TGTGCCAGCAGTCCCGTAGCGGTCGCGGAGTACGAGCAGTACTTC.

The chain is built from TRBV28 and TRBJ1-6; D is possibly TRBD1 (6 bases). Germline CDR1 and CDR2: MDHEN and SYDVKM. This CDR3 comprises 12 residues. V shed 5 bases and J shed 15 bases, with 14 bases lying between them. The DNA of the CDR3 is TGTGCCAGCAGTACAGCAGGGGCGAACCTCCACTTT. Translating gives CASSTAGANLHF.

V gene TRBV12-3 or TRBV12-4 combines with J gene TRBJ1-1, with D tentatively TRBD1 (5 bases). Trimming pared 2 bases from V and 1 base from J, leaving 5 bases between. The CDR3 covers 13 residues. CDR3 protein: CASSLRGNTEAFF. The CDR3 DNA sequence: TGTGCCAGCAGTTTAAGGGGGAACACTGAAGCTTTCTTT.

This clone was observed a single time. The rearrangement links TRBV21-1 to TRBJ2-1; no check of the table's D call, TRBD1, against the DNA was made. TRBV21-1 is a known pseudogene. The length of the CDR3 is 12 residues. The CDR3 DNA is TGTGCCAGCAGTTCCCGGGACAGTGAGCAGTTCTTC. Residues: CASSSRDSEQFF.

This chain connects TRBV18 to TRBJ1-1; 7 bases are a match to TRBD1. V lost 4 bases, J lost 4 bases, and 12 bases stayed unmatched. CDR3 length: 16 amino acids. Germline V gives CDR1 KGHSH, CDR2 LQKENI. The CDR3 DNA reads TGTGCCAGCTCACTCAACCGACAGGGAGAAACCACTGAAGCTTTCTTT. This encodes CASSLNRQGETTEAFF.

J is TRBJ2-5 and V is TRBV18, with TRBD2 identical over 12 bases. Germline assignment: CDR1 KGHSH and CDR2 LQKENI. With V trimmed by 2 bases and J by 5 bases, 6 bases remained unmatched. The CDR3 has 16 residues. DNA of the CDR3: TGTGCCAGCTCACCAAGGACTAGCGGGGCGGGGGAGACCCAGTACTTC. This sequence encodes CASSPRTSGAGETQYF.

The chain joins TRBV13 to TRBJ1-6, with 7 bases matching TRBD1. V trimming: 5 bases; J trimming: 9 bases; junction bases outside the gene matches: 10. The V gene's germline CDR1 is PRHDT and CDR2 FYEKMQ (reference sequence). The CDR3 is 15 amino acids. In DNA, the CDR3 is TGTGCCAGCAGCCCCCGACAGGGTGTATCTTCACCCCTCCACTTT. This sequence encodes CASSPRQGVSSPLHF.

This chain links TRBV7-2 with TRBJ1-6; D is undetermined. V shed 4 bases and J shed 0 bases, with 10 bases lying between them. Germline CDR1 reads SGHTA; CDR2 reads FQGNSA. The CDR3 sequence is 16 residues long. The CDR3 spells CASSSIASSYNSPLHF. For the CDR3, the DNA is TGTGCCAGCAGCTCAATTGCCAGCTCCTATAATTCACCCCTCCACTTT.

A remark on this clone: Other DNA sequences in the same sample also yield this CDR3. The chain uses TRBV7-9 and TRBJ1-1; D remains unclear. CDR3 length: 13 residues. With 2 bases removed from V and 0 bases from J, the gap between germline ends came to 4 bases. Germline V gene sequence: CDR1 SEHNR, CDR2 FQNEAQ (reference sequence). CDR3 amino acids: CASSLQMNTEAFF. CDR3 nucleotide sequence: TGTGCCAGCAGCTTACAGATGAACACTGAAGCTTTCTTT.